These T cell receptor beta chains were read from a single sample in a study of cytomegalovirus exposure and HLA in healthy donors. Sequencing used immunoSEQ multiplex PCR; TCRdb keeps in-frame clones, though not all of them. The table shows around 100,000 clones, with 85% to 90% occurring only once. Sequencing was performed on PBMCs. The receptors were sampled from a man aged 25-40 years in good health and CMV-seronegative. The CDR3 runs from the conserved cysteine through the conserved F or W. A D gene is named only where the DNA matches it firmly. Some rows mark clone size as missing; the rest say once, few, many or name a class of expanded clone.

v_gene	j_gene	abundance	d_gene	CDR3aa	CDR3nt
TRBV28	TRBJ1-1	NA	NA	CATTEGTRLRAFF	TGTGCCACCACGGAGGGGACGCGGTTGCGGGCTTTCTTT
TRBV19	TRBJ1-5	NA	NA	CASSIDGGSNQPQHF	TGTGCCAGTAGTATAGACGGGGGTAGCAATCAGCCCCAGCATTTT
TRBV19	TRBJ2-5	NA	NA	CASSVGGVETTQYF	TGTGCCAGTAGTGTTGGCGGAGTGGAGACCACCCAGTACTTC
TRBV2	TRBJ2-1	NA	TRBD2	CASGGTSAYNEQFF	TGTGCCAGCGGCGGGACTAGCGCCTACAATGAGCAGTTCTTC
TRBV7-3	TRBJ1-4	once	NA	CASSKSRDEKLFF	TGTGCCAGCAGTAAATCGAGGGATGAAAAACTGTTTTTT
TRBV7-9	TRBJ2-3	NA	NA	CASSRAADTQYF	TGTGCCAGCAGCCGCGCCGCAGATACGCAGTATTTT
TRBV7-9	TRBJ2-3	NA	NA	CASSLGESDTQYF	TGTGCCAGCAGCTTAGGAGAGTCAGATACGCAGTATTTT
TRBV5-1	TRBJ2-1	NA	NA	CASKRLGVGEQFF	TGCGCCAGCAAACGCCTAGGGGTTGGTGAGCAGTTCTTC
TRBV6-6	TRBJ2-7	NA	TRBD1	CATAGTGAYEQYF	TGTGCCACCGCCGGGACAGGGGCCTACGAGCAGTACTTC
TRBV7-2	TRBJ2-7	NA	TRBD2	CASSFRTSGYEQYF	TGTGCCAGCAGCTTTAGGACTAGCGGCTACGAGCAGTACTTC
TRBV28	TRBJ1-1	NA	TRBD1	CASSPHARRDRGLLSEAFF	TGTGCCAGCAGTCCCCACGCTCGCCGGGACAGGGGACTTCTTTCTGAAGCTTTCTTT
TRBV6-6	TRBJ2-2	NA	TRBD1	CASSDRDRVTGELFF	TGTGCCAGCAGTGACCGGGACAGGGTAACCGGGGAGCTGTTTTTT
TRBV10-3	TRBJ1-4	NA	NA	CAISGGGQFEKLFF	TGTGCCATCAGTGGCGGGGGGCAGTTTGAAAAACTGTTTTTT
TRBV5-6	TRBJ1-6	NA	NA	CASSFDRTYNSPLHF	TGTGCCAGCAGTTTCGACAGGACTTATAATTCACCCCTCCACTTT
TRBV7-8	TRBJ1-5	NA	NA	CASGAENQPQHF	TGTGCCAGCGGGGCAGAGAATCAGCCCCAGCATTTT
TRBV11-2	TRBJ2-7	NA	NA	CASSNTGPVPEQYF	TGTGCCAGCAGTAACACAGGGCCGGTTCCCGAGCAGTACTTC
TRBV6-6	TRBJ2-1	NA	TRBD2	CASSYSWRAGHNEQFF	TGTGCCAGCAGTTACTCTTGGCGAGCGGGACACAATGAGCAGTTCTTC
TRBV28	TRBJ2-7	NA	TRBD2	CASSPAGRGHPWEQYF	TGTGCCAGCAGTCCCGCCGGGAGGGGTCATCCCTGGGAGCAGTACTTC
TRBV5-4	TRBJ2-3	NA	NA	CASSLSSGSDTQYF	TGTGCCAGCAGCTTGTCGTCCGGTTCAGATACGCAGTATTTT
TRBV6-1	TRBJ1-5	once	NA	CASSEAVGIRNQPQHF	TGTGCCAGCAGTGAAGCAGTCGGGATTCGGAATCAGCCCCAGCATTTT
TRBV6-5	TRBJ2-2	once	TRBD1	CASSSQGDTGELFF	TGTGCCAGCAGTAGCCAGGGGGACACCGGGGAGCTGTTTTTT
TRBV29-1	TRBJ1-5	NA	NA	CSVALSSGDNQPQHF	TGCAGCGTTGCCCTCAGTAGTGGAGACAATCAGCCCCAGCATTTT
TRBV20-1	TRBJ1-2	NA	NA	CSASESYGYTF	TGCAGTGCTAGTGAGAGCTATGGCTACACCTTC
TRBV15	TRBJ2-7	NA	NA	CATSREGQAYEQYF	TGTGCCACCAGCAGAGAGGGTCAGGCCTACGAGCAGTACTTC
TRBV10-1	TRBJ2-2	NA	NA	CASSELGLTGELFF	TGCGCCAGCAGTGAGTTGGGACTTACCGGGGAGCTGTTTTTT
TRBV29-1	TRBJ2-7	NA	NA	CSVGALGAEYEQYF	TGCAGCGTTGGGGCTCTTGGGGCTGAATACGAGCAGTACTTC
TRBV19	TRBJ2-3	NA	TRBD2	CASRPKAGGIDTQYF	TGTGCCAGTAGACCCAAAGCGGGAGGAATAGATACGCAGTATTTT
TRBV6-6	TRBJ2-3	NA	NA	CATSRTDTQYF	TGTGCCACGTCCCGCACAGATACGCAGTATTTT
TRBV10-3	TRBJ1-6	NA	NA	CAISEQGASNSPLHF	TGTGCCATCAGTGAACAAGGGGCAAGTAATTCACCCCTCCACTTT
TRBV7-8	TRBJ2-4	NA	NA	CASSLIGIQYF	TGTGCCAGCAGCTTAATCGGCATTCAGTACTTC
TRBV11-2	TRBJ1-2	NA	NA	CASSRGPGGYGYTF	TGTGCCAGCAGCAGGGGCCCGGGGGGCTATGGCTACACCTTC
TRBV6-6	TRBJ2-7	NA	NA	CASSYLGATTYEQYF	TGTGCCAGCAGTTATCTAGGGGCCACCACCTACGAGCAGTACTTC
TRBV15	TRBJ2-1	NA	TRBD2	CATSSGAYNEQFF	TGTGCCACCTCGAGCGGGGCGTACAATGAGCAGTTCTTC
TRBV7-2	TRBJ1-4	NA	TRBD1	CASSLLTGGEKLFF	TGTGCCAGCAGCTTATTAACAGGGGGTGAAAAACTGTTTTTT
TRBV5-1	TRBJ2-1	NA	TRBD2	CASSGGLAGAPINEQFF	TGCGCCAGCAGCGGGGGACTAGCGGGAGCCCCTATCAATGAGCAGTTCTTC
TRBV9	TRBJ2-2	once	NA	CASSVSGLTVLFNTGELFF	TGTGCCAGCAGCGTCTCGGGCTTGACAGTCTTATTTAACACCGGGGAGCTGTTTTTT
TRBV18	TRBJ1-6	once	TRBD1	CASSPGQGNSPLHF	TGTGCCAGCTCACCGGGACAGGGTAATTCACCCCTCCACTTT
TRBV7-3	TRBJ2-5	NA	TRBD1	CASSIRGQETQYF	TGTGCCAGCAGCATCAGGGGGCAAGAGACCCAGTACTTC
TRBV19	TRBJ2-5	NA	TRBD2	CASSGLAGVETQYF	TGTGCCAGTAGTGGACTAGCGGGAGTGGAGACCCAGTACTTC
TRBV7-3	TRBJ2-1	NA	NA	CASSLWASRNNEQFF	TGTGCCAGCAGCTTGTGGGCTAGCAGAAACAATGAGCAGTTCTTC
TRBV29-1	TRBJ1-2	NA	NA	CSVNTLDNANYGYTF	TGCAGCGTCAACACCCTGGACAACGCTAACTATGGCTACACCTTC
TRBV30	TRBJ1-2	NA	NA	CAWSPRLSYGYTF	TGTGCCTGGAGTCCCAGACTGAGCTATGGCTACACCTTC
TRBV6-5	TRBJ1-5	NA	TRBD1	CASRRQGGSNQPQHF	TGTGCCAGCAGACGACAGGGGGGTAGCAATCAGCCCCAGCATTTT
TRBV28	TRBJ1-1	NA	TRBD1	CASSPLRQGVNTEAFF	TGTGCCAGCAGTCCCTTAAGACAGGGAGTAAACACTGAAGCTTTCTTT
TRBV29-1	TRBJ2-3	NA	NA	CSDLSGLHTDTQYF	TGCAGCGACCTAAGCGGACTTCACACAGATACGCAGTATTTT
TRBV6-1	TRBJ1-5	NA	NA	CASSELRLGKQPQHF	TGTGCCAGCAGTGAACTTCGACTGGGTAAACAGCCCCAGCATTTT
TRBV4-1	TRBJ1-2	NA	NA	CASSLGQDGYTF	TGCGCCAGCAGCCTCGGACAAGATGGCTACACCTTC
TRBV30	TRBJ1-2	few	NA	CAWSPLASHLYGYTF	TGTGCCTGGAGTCCCCTCGCCAGTCACCTCTATGGCTACACCTTC
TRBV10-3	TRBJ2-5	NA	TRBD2	CAVRRGGQEETQYF	TGTGCCGTCCGTCGGGGGGGACAAGAAGAGACCCAGTACTTC
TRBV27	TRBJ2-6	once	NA	CASSLFPVGGPAVLTF	TGTGCCAGCAGTTTGTTTCCAGTTGGGGGCCCAGCCGTCCTGACTTTC
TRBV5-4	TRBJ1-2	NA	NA	CASSPGEGMAYGYTF	TGTGCCAGCAGCCCCGGGGAAGGGATGGCCTATGGCTACACCTTC
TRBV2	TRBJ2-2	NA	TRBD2	CASIKRGGESDTGELFF	TGTGCCAGCATCAAGCGGGGGGGCGAATCGGACACCGGGGAGCTGTTTTTT
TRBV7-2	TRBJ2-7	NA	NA	CASSQYREYPYEQYF	TGTGCCAGCAGCCAATACCGGGAGTATCCCTACGAGCAGTACTTC